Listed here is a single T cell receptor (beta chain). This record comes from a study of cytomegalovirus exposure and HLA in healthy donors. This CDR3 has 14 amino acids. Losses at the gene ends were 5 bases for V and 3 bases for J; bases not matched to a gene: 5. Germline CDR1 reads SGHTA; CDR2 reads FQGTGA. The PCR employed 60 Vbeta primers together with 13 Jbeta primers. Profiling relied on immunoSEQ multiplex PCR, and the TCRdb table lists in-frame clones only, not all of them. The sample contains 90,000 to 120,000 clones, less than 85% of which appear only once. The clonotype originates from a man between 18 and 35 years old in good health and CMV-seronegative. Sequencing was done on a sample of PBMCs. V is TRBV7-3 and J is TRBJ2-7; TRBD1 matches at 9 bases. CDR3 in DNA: TGTGCCAGCAGCCTTCGACAGGGGGGCTACGAGCAGTACTTC. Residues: CASSLRQGGYEQYF.